This section outlines one TCR beta chain sequence together with its context. Germline V CDR1 and CDR2: SGHAT, FQNNGV. V was cut by 3 bases and J by 4 bases, with 12 bases left in between. The CDR3 sequence is 14 residues long. These data originate in a study of blood T cell repertoires in COVID-19. As for the study in general: Samples taken during acute and convalescent COVID-19 were collected in the United States, Italy and Spain. Sources were T cells, B-cell-depleted T cells, or PBMCs; the material itself was cDNA or gDNA.

Authors' methods: By means of reference gene primer amplification, nucleated cell counts were estimated. The protocol was immunoSEQ multiplex PCR, while the TCRdb copy is restricted to in-frame clones and leaves out a portion. The DNA was the basis for D and trimming; V, J and clone size are from that table. The table records approximately 75,000 clones, approximately 90% of them present only once. The V and J genes are TRBV11-2 and TRBJ1-2; tentative D call: TRBD1 (6 bases). The sample taken for sequencing was peripheral blood. This receptor was taken from a man in his 60s with acute or convalescent COVID-19. This CDR3 is CASSFGQTSYGYTF. Written as DNA, the CDR3 is TGTGCCAGCAGCTTCGGACAGACTTCCTATGGCTACACCTTC.